The clone carrying this T cell receptor (beta chain) is a singleton in its sample. This record comes from a study of cytomegalovirus exposure and HLA in healthy donors. The PCR had 60 Vbeta and 13 Jbeta primers. The assay was immunoSEQ multiplex PCR, and TCRdb's table has in-frame clones only and misses some. This sample has fewer than 200,000 clones, with roughly 80% found just once. The CDR3 extends over 12 amino acids. The germline gives CDR1 SQVTM, CDR2 ANQGSEA. Trimming took off 2 bases at V and 7 bases at J, with 12 bases between the two ends. This clonotype was sampled from a human donor in good health. Sequencing was performed on PBMCs. The gene calls are TRBV29-1 and TRBJ2-7; a weak D match, TRBD2 (6 bases). This CDR3 reads CSVELVEGEQYF. The CDR3 DNA reads TGCAGCGTTGAATTGGTGGAGGGGGAGCAGTACTTC.